This record covers a single T cell receptor beta chain. The repertoire was sequenced with immunoSEQ multiplex PCR; TCRdb's copy has only in-frame clones and lacks some. The table has under 150,000 clones, about 96% seen once. These data originate in a study of T cell changes during pregnancy in multiple sclerosis. The ends lost 5 bases at V and 2 bases at J; junction bases unmatched: 2. This CDR3 contains 15 residues. From germline, CDR1 is MNHEY and CDR2 SMNVEV (reference sequence). The specimen comprised peripheral blood, sampled after pregnancy. This sequence originates from a female donor with multiple sclerosis, enrolled in a pregnancy study. The chain uses TRBV27 and TRBJ2-7, with 14 bases identical to TRBD2. Here the CDR3 DNA reads TGTGCCAGCAGTCTGACTAGCGGGAGGGCCTACGAGCAGTACTTC. It encodes CASSLTSGRAYEQYF.